This TCR beta chain emerged from a study of identical twins. Findings of the study overall: Clonotypes of the beta chain that were abundant in cord blood carried fewer insertions (memory repertoires showed none).

CDR1 SGHRS and CDR2 YFSETQ come from the germline V gene. V was clipped by 1 base and J by 8 bases, with 6 bases between them. The CDR3 length is 12 residues. MiXCR, run by TCRdb on the 5' RACE reads, gives a single entry per CDR3 protein. The sample holds about 660,000 distinct CDR3 sequences, about 9.4% seen once. This clonotype was seen a few times. What it binds is unknown. These data are also associated with another study on yellow fever vaccine responses in identical twins.

The rearrangement links TRBV5-1 to TRBJ1-4; D unclear. This clonotype originated in a woman aged 18-30 years in good health. Sequencing used PBMCs. The CDR3 DNA reads TGCGCCAGCAGCTTGCCTGCCGAAAAACTGTTTTTT. Encoded protein: CASSLPAEKLFF.